This entry lists 22 T cell receptor beta chains sequenced from one sample in a study of cytomegalovirus exposure and HLA in healthy donors. The primer mix had 60 Vbeta and 13 Jbeta primers. The data were produced by immunoSEQ multiplex PCR, yet TCRdb's version contains in-frame clones alone and is incomplete. Counted here are roughly 180,000 clones, roughly four fifths occurring once; the ten biggest clones make up around 1.5%. The sequencing sample was made of PBMCs. The receptors stem from a man in his late teens or twenties in good health and CMV-seronegative.

The chain carries TRBV7-9 and TRBJ1-2; no clear D. This CDR3 is built from 12 residues. V was trimmed by 5 bases and J by 4 bases, leaving 8 bases between them. Germline CDR1 SEHNR, CDR2 FQNEAQ (reference sequence). The CDR3: CASSLTAYGYTF. CDR3 nucleotide sequence: TGTGCCAGCAGCCTCACAGCCTATGGCTACACCTTC.

The gene calls are TRBV2 and TRBJ1-3; 9 nucleotides align to TRBD1. The CDR3 is 16 residues long. V gave up 1 base and J gave up 4 bases; unmatched junction bases: 5. Germline assignment: CDR1 SNHLY and CDR2 FYNNEI. CDR3 coding DNA: TGTGCCAGCAGTGAAGTAGGGACAGGGTTCGGAAACACCATATATTTT. This sequence encodes CASSEVGTGFGNTIYF.

V is TRBV6-1 and J is TRBJ2-6; no reliable D call. CDR1 is MNHNS and CDR2 is SASEGT in the germline V gene. This CDR3 is built from 15 residues. V lost 6 bases and J 0 bases, leaving 9 bases between the germline ends. Here the CDR3 DNA reads TGTGCCAGCAGCCTCGACAACTCTGGGGCCAACGTCCTGACTTTC. Translating gives CASSLDNSGANVLTF.

The J gene is TRBJ1-1, the V gene TRBV7-9; D call uncertain. Germline lookup yields CDR1 SEHNR and CDR2 FQNEAQ (reference sequence). The CDR3 consists of 12 residues. Deletions cut 1 base from V and 4 bases from J, with 4 bases between. The CDR3: CASSLGPTEAFF. CDR3 DNA: TGTGCCAGCAGCTTAGGGCCCACTGAAGCTTTCTTT.

The V and J genes are TRBV28 and TRBJ1-4; TRBD1 agrees at 8 bases. Germline V gene sequence: CDR1 MDHEN, CDR2 SYDVKM. This CDR3 is 15 amino acids long. The J segment lost 5 bases and the V segment lost 3 bases, leaving 5 bases of the junction unmatched. In DNA, the CDR3 is TGTGCCAGCAGTTTTCCAGGGGGCGGGAATGAAAAACTGTTTTTT. Its translation: CASSFPGGGNEKLFF.

V is TRBV5-1 and J is TRBJ1-3, with unresolved D. The length of the CDR3 is 14 residues. Germline V gives CDR1 SGHRS, CDR2 YFSETQ. Deletions cut 2 bases from V and 4 bases from J, with 10 bases between. CDR3 in DNA: TGCGCCAGCAGCTTCGGGGAAACCGGAAACACCATATATTTT. It yields the protein CASSFGETGNTIYF.

This clone was observed a handful of times. The V and J genes are TRBV11-2 and TRBJ1-2, with 12 positions matching TRBD1. The V gene end was trimmed by 0 bases and the J gene end by 2 bases; junction bases not matched to a gene: 10. CDR3 length equals 19 residues. Germline lookup yields CDR1 SGHAT and CDR2 FQNNGV. CDR3 bases: TGTGCCAGCAGCTTAGAACTCGGGACAGGGGGCGGTAAGAACTATGGCTACACCTTC. It codes for CASSLELGTGGGKNYGYTF.

The V call is TRBV2, the J call TRBJ1-1; maybe TRBD1 (5 bases). Germline CDR1 is SNHLY and CDR2 is FYNNEI. V dropped 3 bases and J dropped 8 bases, with 16 bases sitting between them. This CDR3 is 14 amino acids long. The CDR3: CASSDGGVNREAFF. The CDR3 coding sequence is TGTGCCAGCAGTGATGGCGGGGTAAACAGGGAAGCTTTCTTT. The full variable domain, with the rest looked up from reference TRBV2 and TRBJ1-1, is EPEVTQTPSHQVTQMGQEVILRCVPISNHLYFYWYRQILGQKVEFLVSFYNNEISEKSEIFDDQFSVERPDGSNFTLKIRSTKLEDSAMYFCASSDGGVNREAFFGQGTRLTVV.

This clone showed up just once. J is TRBJ1-1 and V is TRBV28; no clear D gene. V lost 5 bases and J 3 bases, leaving 13 bases between the germline ends. Per germline, CDR1 MDHEN and CDR2 SYDVKM. The CDR3 extends over 14 amino acids. CDR3 amino acids: CASSPLVAHTEAFF. The CDR3 DNA reads as TGTGCCAGCAGTCCCCTAGTGGCCCACACTGAAGCTTTCTTT. Full variable domain (remainder filled in from reference TRBV28 and TRBJ1-1): DVKVTQSSRYLVKRTGEKVFLECVQDMDHENMFWYRQDPGLGLRLIYFSYDVKMKEKGDIPEGYSVSREKKERFSLILESASTNQTSMYLCASSPLVAHTEAFFGQGTRLTVV.

The genes are TRBV2 and TRBJ1-2; 9 nucleotides agree with TRBD1. The length of the CDR3 is 16 residues. With V trimmed by 5 bases and J by 4 bases, 11 bases remained unmatched. The germline gives CDR1 SNHLY, CDR2 FYNNEI. The CDR3 DNA reads TGTGCCAGCAGTCACACCCCGGACAGGGGCTCCTATGGCTACACCTTC. Translation gives CASSHTPDRGSYGYTF.

V usage is TRBV2 and J usage is TRBJ2-3; 7 bases fit TRBD2. Germline V gene data show CDR1 as SNHLY and CDR2 as FYNNEI. This CDR3 has 14 amino acids. The V gene end was trimmed by 5 bases and the J gene end by 4 bases; junction bases not matched to a gene: 6. CDR3 coding DNA: TGTGCCAGCAGTCAGAGGACTAGTCCAGATACGCAGTATTTT. Protein product: CASSQRTSPDTQYF.

Remarks on this clone: The sample carries other DNA sequences with the same CDR3. V usage is TRBV6-5 and J usage is TRBJ2-2; 7 bases match TRBD1. The CDR3 is 14 residues long. V lost 6 bases to trimming and J lost 1 base; unmatched junction nucleotides: 2. Germline values: CDR1 MNHEY, CDR2 SVGAGI. Here the CDR3 reads CASRRTGNTGELFF. CDR3 DNA: TGTGCCAGCAGGCGGACAGGGAACACCGGGGAGCTGTTTTTT.

The V call is TRBV6-6, the J call TRBJ2-7; TRBD1 matches at 8 bases. Per germline, CDR1 MNHNY and CDR2 SVGAGI (reference sequence). V shed 7 bases, J shed 4 bases, and the junction held 12 bases outside the gene matches. The CDR3 has 15 amino acids. Here the CDR3 reads CASTQLGTGAYEQYF. The CDR3, as DNA: TGTGCCAGCACCCAGTTAGGGACAGGAGCATACGAGCAGTACTTC.

This clone was observed a few times. This sequence joins TRBV6-1 and TRBJ1-5; D may be TRBD1 (5 bases). The CDR3 consists of 14 residues. Per germline, CDR1 MNHNS and CDR2 SASEGT. Trimming took 6 bases from V and 7 from J, leaving 16 bases between them. This CDR3 reads CASSATDVWQPQHF. DNA of the CDR3: TGTGCCAGCAGCGCGACAGACGTTTGGCAGCCCCAGCATTTT.

The chain uses TRBV27 and TRBJ1-2; D unclear. The V gene's germline CDR1 is MNHEY and CDR2 SMNVEV (reference sequence). Trimming cost V 3 bases and J 6 bases, with 17 bases left between them. This CDR3 has 15 amino acids. CDR3 amino acids: CASSFGSVGRDGYTF. The CDR3 DNA reads TGTGCCAGCAGTTTTGGGAGTGTGGGTAGGGATGGCTACACCTTC.

This clone was detected once. This chain connects TRBV2 to TRBJ1-3, with 7 bases fitting TRBD1. There are 15 residues in the CDR3. Germline lookup yields CDR1 SNHLY and CDR2 FYNNEI. Trimming took 7 bases from V and 2 from J; bases not matched to a gene: 8. The CDR3 bases are TGTGCCAGCACCGCCGACAGGGCGGCTGGAAACACCATATATTTT. This gives the protein CASTADRAAGNTIYF.

The chain recombines TRBV4-1 with TRBJ2-2, with 13 bases aligning to TRBD2. J gave up 5 bases and V 7 bases, and 10 bases lay outside the gene matches. There are 17 residues in the CDR3. Germline CDR1 and CDR2: MGHRA and YSYEKL. Here the CDR3 DNA reads TGCGCCAGCAATAAGCTCGCGGGACTAGCGGGGACCGGGGAGCTGTTTTTT. This gives the protein CASNKLAGLAGTGELFF.

The genes are TRBV13 and TRBJ2-5; 7 bases line up with TRBD1. The J call may be incorrect, as the DNA end agrees better with TRBJ2-7. Germline CDR1 PRHDT, CDR2 FYEKMQ (reference sequence). The CDR3 is 14 amino acids. The CDR3 bases are TGTGCCAGCAGCGACAGGGACAGCTCCTACGAGCAGTACTTC. This gives the protein CASSDRDSSYEQYF.

A single count supports this clone. This chain uses TRBV28 with TRBJ1-3, with 7 bases lining up with TRBD1. The V segment lost 5 bases and the J segment 0 bases; nucleotides outside the gene matches: 7. Germline CDR1 reads MDHEN; CDR2 reads SYDVKM. The CDR3 length is 16 residues. DNA for the CDR3: TGTGCCAGCAGTGCCCCCGGGACAGACTCTGGAAACACCATATATTTT. Protein: CASSAPGTDSGNTIYF.

Points on this clone: An end of the junction differs from the germline gene, which may be a read error. The chain carries TRBV7-9 and TRBJ1-1; no reliable D call. This CDR3 contains 14 residues. Germline values: CDR1 SEHNR, CDR2 FQNEAQ (reference sequence). This CDR3 is CSSSREAMNTEAFF. CDR3 nucleotides: TGTTCCAGCAGCCGAGAGGCTATGAACACTGAAGCTTTCTTT.

This clone was found a few times. The rearrangement joins TRBV7-6 to TRBJ1-5; D is perhaps TRBD1 (6 bases). V lost 5 bases and J 5 bases, leaving 13 bases between the germline ends. This CDR3 region has 14 residues. Germline CDR1 reads SGHVS; CDR2 reads FNYEAQ. The CDR3, as DNA: TGTGCCAGCAGCGCAAGAGGGGGAGATCAGCCCCAGCATTTT. Its translation is CASSARGGDQPQHF.

This clone was found a few times. The rearrangement uses TRBV19 and TRBJ1-1; the D gene is possibly TRBD1 (6 bases). The ends were cut back, 4 bases at V and 2 bases at J, with 14 bases in the middle. CDR1 and CDR2 from the germline V gene are LNHDA and SQIVND (reference sequence). This CDR3 has 15 amino acids. The CDR3, as DNA: TGTGCCAGTAGTAGAACTACAGGGAGCAACACTGAAGCTTTCTTT. Its translation is CASSRTTGSNTEAFF.